This T cell receptor (beta chain) was captured in a study of T-cell reconstitution after alpha-beta-depleted transplantation in children. This clonotype was found many times. Using unique molecular identifiers, the investigators prepared the TCRbeta library. One entry per CDR3 protein results from TCRdb running MiXCR on the PCR reads. The sample carries hundreds of thousands of distinct CDR3 sequences, around a sixth recorded once. This TCR came from a human donor who donated a stem cell graft to a child with acute myeloid leukemia. The sequencing here drew on PBMCs from the stem cell graft donor, taken from the stem cell graft.

In DNA form, the CDR3 reads TGTGCCACCAGTGGTTTACAGGGGCCCGGCCATGAGCAGTTCTTC. Protein sequence: CATSGLQGPGHEQFF. The rearrangement links TRBV24-1 to TRBJ2-1; 7 bases map to TRBD1. The junction had 11 bases not matched to a gene; V was cut back by 5 bases and J by 8 bases. The CDR3 runs to 15 residues. Per the germline V gene, CDR1 is KGHDR and CDR2 is SFDVKD.